This T cell receptor beta chain was found in a study of CD8 T cells in ankylosing spondylitis (TCRdb year 2017). With regard to the full study: The study set out to find disease-linked TCR variants by profiling T cell receptor beta repertoires in ankylosing spondylitis patients and healthy donors. Peripheral blood was sampled, and synovial fluid was additionally collected from ankylosing spondylitis patients. The full study cohort comprised around 23 ankylosing spondylitis patients and about a hundred healthy donors. General findings and caveats noted by the study authors: In peripheral blood, the disease-linked clones were found at relatively low frequencies and had a CD8+ phenotype. Significant enrichment of the disease-linked clones was reported in matched synovial fluid samples from ankylosing spondylitis patients. Blood from ankylosing spondylitis patients appeared to be characterized by a TCR beta motif composed of eight highly homologous amino acid variants. Some motif variants had previously been reported in the synovial fluid and blood of reactive arthritis patients, which suggests shared mechanisms of disease initiation.

V is pared back by 5 bases and J by 0 bases, with 11 bases lying between the germline termini. Looking up the germline V gene yields CDR1 SGHAT and CDR2 FQNNGV. The CDR3 sequence holds 15 residues, the cysteine and phenylalanine included. The entry retains the CDR3 DNA only, 45 bases that are in frame from base 1. Notes on this clonotype: Its recognized antigen is unknown. Base qualities are not at hand, and no much larger clone is one base apart.

TCRdb names Illumina HiSeq 2500 as the instrument used. Quantitative 5'-RACE with molecular barcodes was used to prepare TCR beta libraries. Per the original workflow: A new computational method, built on a probabilistic model of VDJ rearrangement, was used to identify disease-linked TCR variants. TCRdb ran its own pipeline on the public reads, namely fastp trimming at Q25 and MiXCR clone calling, and kept in-frame beta chains. Identical CDR3 protein sequences are pooled into one entry, listed with their most common genes and DNA. These V and J calls originate from TCRdb's pipeline instead of the authors' own analysis. This sample holds approximately 300,000 distinct CDR3 sequences; under 8.5% were observed only once. Of the sample, more than 12% is held by the ten largest clones.

Source material: blood, either unsorted or a sorted T cell fraction (not recorded which). This sequence originates from a male donor with ankylosing spondylitis. Rearrangement joined TRBV11-2 to TRBJ1-5, with no confidently assigned D gene. CDR3 protein: CASSPTLNSNQPQHF. The nucleotide sequence is given as TGTGCCAGCAGCCCTACCCTGAATAGCAATCAGCCCCAGCATTTT.